One and the same sample provided the 7 T cell receptor beta chains below, sequenced in a study of beta chain features in type 1 diabetes. Study-level findings and limits: The study found moderately but significantly shorter TCRB CDR3s in all four CD4+ subsets of Type 1 diabetes patients.

Sequencing targeted expressed TCRB transcripts, as all isolated RNA had been reverse transcribed. Assay used: immunoSEQ multiplex PCR; TCRdb lists only in-frame clones, some missing. The table shows about 400,000 clones, with about 12% occurring only once. The antigens of these receptors remain unknown. Sequenced input: naive CD4+ T cells from blood. The receptor source for this set is a woman aged 18-35 years with type 1 diabetes.

Only one count was recorded for this clone. The chain is built from TRBV7-2 and TRBJ2-7; the D is unclear. The germline gives CDR1 SGHTA, CDR2 FQGNSA. The CDR3 loop spans 13 amino acids. V was shortened by 3 bases and J by 3 bases, with 9 bases between the two germline ends. The CDR3 DNA is TGTGCCAGCAGCTTCACCAGTTACTACGAGCAGTACTTC. Residues: CASSFTSYYEQYF.

This clone has a handful of counts. The chain uses TRBV7-9 and TRBJ2-6, with D possibly matching TRBD1 (6 bases). The CDR3 sequence is 15 residues long. Between the trimmed V and J ends, which lost 4 bases and 2 bases, there was a span of 9 bases. CDR1 SEHNR and CDR2 FQNEAQ come from the germline V gene (reference sequence). The CDR3 reads CASSSQGTGANVLTF. CDR3 in DNA: TGTGCCAGCAGCTCCCAGGGGACTGGGGCCAACGTCCTGACTTTC.

There are a few counts of this clone. The V gene is TRBV7-9, the J gene TRBJ2-5; 14 nucleotides align to TRBD2. Germline assignment: CDR1 SEHNR and CDR2 FQNEAQ (reference sequence). The V and J ends lost 4 bases and 5 bases, in that order; junction bases with no gene match: 6. The CDR3 spans 16 residues. The CDR3 DNA reads as TGTGCCAGCAGCTCGACTAGCGGGGGGGCCTGGGAGACCCAGTACTTC. This sequence encodes CASSSTSGGAWETQYF.

The chain combines TRBV5-6 with TRBJ2-5; D not certain. V was cut by 1 base and J by 4 bases, with 8 bases left in between. The CDR3 contains 13 residues. The germline V gene has CDR1 SGHDT and CDR2 YYEEEE. The CDR3 region is CASSLWYLETQYF. In DNA, the CDR3 is TGTGCCAGCAGCTTGTGGTACTTAGAGACCCAGTACTTC.

The chain combines TRBV9 with TRBJ2-1, with TRBD1 matching 7 bases. CDR1 SGDLS and CDR2 YYNGEE come from the germline V gene. Losses at the gene ends were 0 bases for V and 9 bases for J; bases not matched to a gene: 9. The CDR3 has 15 residues. The CDR3 sequence: CASSVGGTGAAEQFF. In DNA form, the CDR3 reads TGTGCCAGCAGCGTAGGGGGAACAGGGGCGGCTGAGCAGTTCTTC.

The genes are TRBV19 and TRBJ1-2; D not certain. CDR1 is LNHDA, CDR2 SQIVND, per germline (reference sequence). V was shortened by 5 bases and J by 8 bases, with 18 bases between the two germline ends. The CDR3 contains 14 residues. The CDR3 sequence is CASSPSTQSEGYTF. CDR3 sequence (DNA): TGTGCCAGTAGTCCTTCGACCCAGAGCGAGGGCTACACCTTC.

The CDR3 protein is CASSIQEADTQYF. CDR3 nucleotides: TGTGCCAGTAGTATACAGGAGGCAGATACGCAGTATTTT. The genes are TRBV19 and TRBJ2-3; a possible D gene is TRBD2 (5 bases). This CDR3 is 13 amino acids long. CDR1 and CDR2 (germline): LNHDA, SQIVND (reference sequence). Trimming left V 2 bases short and J 4 bases short, with 7 bases between.